There are a few counts of the clone carrying this T cell receptor beta chain. No antigen is known for it. This specimen comes from a study of CD8+CD57+ T cells in acquired aplastic anemia. Study-level results: About 30 shared CD8+ CDR3s appeared highly expressed within patients' immunodominant clones.

TCR beta VDJ combinations and CDR3 sequences were profiled from genomic DNA. Using its own MiXCR run on the reads, TCRdb lists one record per CDR3 protein. The sample lists fewer than 250,000 distinct CDR3 sequences, around half occurring once. Sequenced patients had shown CD8+CD57+ cell expansion by flow cytometry. The TCR originated in a human donor with aplastic anemia. Sample: sorted CD4+, CD8+, or CD8+CD57+ T cells (not recorded which) from PBMCs.

The CDR3 DNA reads TGTGCCAGCAGCTTAAATCGGTGGCGCGGGGGGCGCGCCGGGGAGCTGTTTTTT. Its protein product is CASSLNRWRGGRAGELFF. The gene calls are TRBV7-2 and TRBJ2-2; 8 positions match TRBD2. The CDR3 contains 18 residues. The V segment lost 2 bases and the J segment 6 bases; nucleotides outside the gene matches: 14. CDR1 SGHTA and CDR2 FQGNSA come from the germline V gene.